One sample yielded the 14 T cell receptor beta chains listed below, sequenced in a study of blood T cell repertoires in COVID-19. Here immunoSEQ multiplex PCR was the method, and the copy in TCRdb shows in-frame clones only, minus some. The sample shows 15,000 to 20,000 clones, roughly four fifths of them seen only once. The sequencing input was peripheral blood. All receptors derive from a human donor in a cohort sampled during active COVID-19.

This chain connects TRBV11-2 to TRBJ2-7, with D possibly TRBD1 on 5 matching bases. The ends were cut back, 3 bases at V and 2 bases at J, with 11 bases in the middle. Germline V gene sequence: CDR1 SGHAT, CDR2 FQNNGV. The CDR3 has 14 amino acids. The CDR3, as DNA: TGTGCCAGCAGCTTCGGCAGGGTGGCCTACGAGCAGTACTTC. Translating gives CASSFGRVAYEQYF.

CDR3 in amino acids: CASSAGRASNEQFF. For the CDR3, the DNA is TGTGCCAGCAGTGCCGGGAGGGCGAGCAATGAGCAGTTCTTC. The chain recombines TRBV6-4 with TRBJ2-1; TRBD2 matches 8 bases. Germline V lookup: CDR1 MRHNA, CDR2 SNTAGT. J lost 6 bases, V lost 4 bases, and 5 bases had no gene match. The CDR3 length is 14 residues.

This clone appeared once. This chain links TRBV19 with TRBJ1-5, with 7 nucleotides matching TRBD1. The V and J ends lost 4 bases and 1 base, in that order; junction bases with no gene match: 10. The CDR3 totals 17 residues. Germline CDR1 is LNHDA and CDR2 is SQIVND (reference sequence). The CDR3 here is CASSTLTTGQSNQPQHF. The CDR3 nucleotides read TGTGCCAGTAGTACTTTAACGACAGGGCAAAGCAATCAGCCCCAGCATTTT.

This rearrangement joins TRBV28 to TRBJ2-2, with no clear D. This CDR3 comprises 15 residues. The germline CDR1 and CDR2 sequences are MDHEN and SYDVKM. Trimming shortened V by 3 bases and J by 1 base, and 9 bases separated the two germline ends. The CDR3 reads CASSFLPRNTGELFF. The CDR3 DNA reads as TGTGCCAGCAGTTTCCTTCCCAGGAACACCGGGGAGCTGTTTTTT.

CDR3 loop: CASRFEGQPNNEQFF. CDR3 coding DNA: TGTGCCAGCAGGTTTGAGGGACAGCCCAACAATGAGCAGTTCTTC. The chain links TRBV7-9 to TRBJ2-1; 7 bases line up with TRBD1. This CDR3 contains 15 residues. V lost 6 bases and J lost 5; bases outside the gene matches: 10. Germline lookup yields CDR1 SEHNR and CDR2 FQNEAQ (reference sequence). Filled out from reference TRBV7-9 and TRBJ2-1, the complete variable domain reads DTGVSQNPRHKITKRGQNVTFRCDPISEHNRLYWYRQTLGQGPEFLTYFQNEAQLEKSRLLSDRFSAERPKGSFSTLEIQRTEQGDSAMYLCASRFEGQPNNEQFFGPGTRLTVL.

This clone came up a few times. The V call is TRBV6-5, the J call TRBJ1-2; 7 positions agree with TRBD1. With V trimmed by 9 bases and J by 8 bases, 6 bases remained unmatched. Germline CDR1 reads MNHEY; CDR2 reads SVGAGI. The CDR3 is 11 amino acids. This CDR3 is CASRSGGGYTF. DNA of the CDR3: TGTGCCAGTAGATCAGGGGGAGGCTACACCTTC.

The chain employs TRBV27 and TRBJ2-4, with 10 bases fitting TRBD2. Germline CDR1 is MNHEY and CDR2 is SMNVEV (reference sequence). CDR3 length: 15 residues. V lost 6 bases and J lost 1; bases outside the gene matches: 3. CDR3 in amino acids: CASRMTSGAKNIQYF. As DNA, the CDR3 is TGTGCCAGCAGAATGACTAGCGGGGCCAAAAACATTCAGTACTTC.

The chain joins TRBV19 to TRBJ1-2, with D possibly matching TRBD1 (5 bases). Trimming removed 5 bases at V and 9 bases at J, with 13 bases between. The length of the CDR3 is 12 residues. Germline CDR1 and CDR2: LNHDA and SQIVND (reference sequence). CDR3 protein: CASSPQGKSYTF. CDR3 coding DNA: TGTGCCAGTAGTCCCCAGGGCAAGAGCTACACCTTC.

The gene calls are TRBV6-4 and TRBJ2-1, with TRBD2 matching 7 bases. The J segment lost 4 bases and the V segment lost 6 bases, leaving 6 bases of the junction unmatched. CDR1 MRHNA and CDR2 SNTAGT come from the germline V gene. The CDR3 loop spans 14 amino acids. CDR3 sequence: CASSTSGDYNEQFF. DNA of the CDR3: TGTGCCAGCAGCACCAGCGGGGATTACAATGAGCAGTTCTTC.

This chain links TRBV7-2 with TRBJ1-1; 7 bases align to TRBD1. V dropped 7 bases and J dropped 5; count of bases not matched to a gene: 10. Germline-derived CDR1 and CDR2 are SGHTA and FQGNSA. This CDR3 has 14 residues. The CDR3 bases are TGTGCCAGCAACCTACAGGGGTTTGAGACTGAAGCTTTCTTT. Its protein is CASNLQGFETEAFF.

The DNA of the CDR3 is TGTGCCAGCAGCAAAGATAGAGGAGAGACCCAGTACTTC. Translation: CASSKDRGETQYF. V and J are TRBV6-4 and TRBJ2-5; no reliable D call. This CDR3 spans 13 amino acids. The V gene lost 6 bases and the J gene lost 4 bases, with 12 bases spanning the gap. CDR1 MRHNA and CDR2 SNTAGT come from the germline V gene.

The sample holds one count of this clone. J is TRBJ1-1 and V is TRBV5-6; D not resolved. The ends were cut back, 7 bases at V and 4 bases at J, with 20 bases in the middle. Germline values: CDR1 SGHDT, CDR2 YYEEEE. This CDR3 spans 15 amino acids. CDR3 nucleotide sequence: TGTGCCAGCTTCGGAGCGCCTGGGAGGAGCACTGAAGCTTTCTTT. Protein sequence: CASFGAPGRSTEAFF.

The CDR3 DNA follows: TGTGCCAGCAGCCGGGACAGGCGGGGAGTGGGCACTGAAGCTTTCTTT. It is translated as CASSRDRRGVGTEAFF. This sequence joins TRBV13 and TRBJ1-1; 8 nucleotides align to TRBD1. Trimming removed 5 bases from V and 4 bases from J; junction bases left unmatched: 12. Germline values: CDR1 PRHDT, CDR2 FYEKMQ (reference sequence). The CDR3 consists of 16 residues.

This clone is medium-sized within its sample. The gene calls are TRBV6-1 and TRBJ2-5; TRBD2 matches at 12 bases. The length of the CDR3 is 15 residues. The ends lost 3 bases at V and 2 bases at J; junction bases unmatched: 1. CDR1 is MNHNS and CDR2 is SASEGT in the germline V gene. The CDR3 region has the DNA TGTGCCAGCAGTGAGCTAGCGGGAGGGCAAGAGACCCAGTACTTC. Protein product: CASSELAGGQETQYF.